This paragraph reports one T cell receptor beta chain. This record comes from a study of early T cells in non-severe SARS-CoV-2 infection. The protocol attached unique molecular identifiers to individual cDNA molecules. Using its own MiXCR run on the 5' RACE reads, TCRdb lists one record per CDR3 protein. The sample holds some 30,000 distinct CDR3 sequences, less than 6% seen once. The CDR3 sequence is 12 residues long. Germline V CDR1 and CDR2: MDHEN, SYDVKM. Trimming left V 5 bases short and J 3 bases short, with 7 bases between. This clonotype was obtained from an adult who was a healthcare worker with PCR-confirmed SARS-CoV-2 infection or an uninfected control (not recorded which). The source material was whole blood. The chain recombines TRBV28 with TRBJ1-1; D is undetermined. In DNA, the CDR3 is TGTGCCAGCAGTACCGAGTACACTGAAGCTTTCTTT. It codes for CASSTEYTEAFF.